A single sample is the source of the 20 T cell receptor beta chains below, sequenced in a study of glioma-infiltrating T cells after dendritic cell vaccination. Measured with immunoSEQ multiplex PCR; TCRdb has only the in-frame clones, and not every one. The sample has under 100,000 clones, about 90% seen once. Sequences were derived from blood, sampled before dendritic cell vaccination. These receptor sequences come from a human donor with glioblastoma.

V usage is TRBV2 and J usage is TRBJ1-4; D not resolved. This CDR3 has 15 amino acids. Trimming removed 6 bases from V and 8 bases from J, with 19 bases in between. CDR1 and CDR2 from the germline V gene are SNHLY and FYNNEI. As DNA, the CDR3 is TGTGCCAGCAGGCTCTCGACTATTCTCCGGGAAAAACTGTTTTTT. It specifies CASRLSTILREKLFF. The full variable domain, with the rest looked up from reference TRBV2 and TRBJ1-4, is EPEVTQTPSHQVTQMGQEVILRCVPISNHLYFYWYRQILGQKVEFLVSFYNNEISEKSEIFDDQFSVERPDGSNFTLKIRSTKLEDSAMYFCASRLSTILREKLFFGSGTQLSVL.

J is TRBJ2-5 and V is TRBV27; 9 bases fit TRBD2. This CDR3 comprises 15 residues. The germline V gene has CDR1 MNHEY and CDR2 SMNVEV (reference sequence). Trimming at V came to 5 bases and at J to 2 bases, leaving 6 bases not matched to a gene. CDR3 residues: CASSPLAGPQETQYF. CDR3 sequence (DNA): TGTGCCAGCAGTCCCCTAGCGGGACCTCAAGAGACCCAGTACTTC.

This chain connects TRBV6-1 to TRBJ2-2, with a weak D call TRBD1 (6 bases). This CDR3 spans 14 amino acids. The V gene's germline CDR1 is MNHNS and CDR2 SASEGT. V shed 5 bases and J shed 5 bases, with 12 bases lying between them. The CDR3 DNA reads as TGTGCCAGCAGTAGCGGACAGTTAACCGGGGAGCTGTTTTTT. It encodes CASSSGQLTGELFF.

J is TRBJ2-5 and V is TRBV30; D unclear. The J call may be wrong; the DNA end is better matched by TRBJ2-7. Germline CDR1 GTSNPN, CDR2 SVGIG (reference sequence). The CDR3 has 14 amino acids. CDR3 coding DNA: TGTGCCTGGGAAAAGGATAGGGACTCCTACGAGCAGTACTTC. It specifies CAWEKDRDSYEQYF.

This chain connects TRBV6-1 to TRBJ1-1, with D tentatively TRBD1 (5 bases). The germline CDR1 and CDR2 sequences are MNHNS and SASEGT. The ends were cut back, 3 bases at V and 7 bases at J, with 15 bases in the middle. The CDR3 contains 14 residues. CDR3 in amino acids: CASSEGPMGLEAFF. The CDR3 DNA reads TGTGCCAGCAGTGAGGGACCAATGGGACTTGAAGCTTTCTTT.

Here the CDR3 DNA reads TGCAGCGTTGGGAGGGCTAGCGGGAGGGAATTAGATACGCAGTATTTT. Its protein product is CSVGRASGRELDTQYF. The chain joins TRBV29-1 to TRBJ2-3; 12 positions agree with TRBD2. CDR1 and CDR2 from the germline V gene are SQVTM and ANQGSEA. Trimming at V came to 4 bases and at J to 5 bases, leaving 10 bases not matched to a gene. This CDR3 has 16 amino acids.

The chain couples TRBV12-5 to TRBJ2-1; TRBD2 matches 11 bases. Germline trimming cut 2 bases from V and 8 bases from J; bases unmatched to any gene: 11. This CDR3 has 17 amino acids. Germline assignment: CDR1 LGHNT and CDR2 FRNRAP. CDR3 amino acids: CASGLLGTSGSIYEQFF. DNA of the CDR3: TGTGCTAGTGGTTTGTTAGGGACTAGCGGTAGTATCTATGAGCAGTTCTTC.

V usage is TRBV30 and J usage is TRBJ1-1; D may be TRBD1 (5 bases). Deletions cut 7 bases from V and 6 bases from J, with 18 bases between. The CDR3 has 13 amino acids. CDR1 GTSNPN and CDR2 SVGIG come from the germline V gene (reference sequence). The CDR3 loop is CAYSGGGSAEAFF. CDR3 DNA sequence: TGTGCCTACTCGGGGGGAGGCAGCGCTGAAGCTTTCTTT.

The chain has TRBV2 and TRBJ1-2; TRBD1 matches 7 bases. CDR3 length: 14 residues. Germline V gene data show CDR1 as SNHLY and CDR2 as FYNNEI. Losses at the gene ends were 6 bases for V and 0 bases for J; bases not matched to a gene: 4. The chain's CDR3 is CASRRQGSNYGYTF. In DNA form, the CDR3 reads TGTGCCAGCAGGAGACAGGGATCTAACTATGGCTACACCTTC. The full variable domain, rest sourced from reference TRBV2 and TRBJ1-2, is EPEVTQTPSHQVTQMGQEVILRCVPISNHLYFYWYRQILGQKVEFLVSFYNNEISEKSEIFDDQFSVERPDGSNFTLKIRSTKLEDSAMYFCASRRQGSNYGYTFGSGTRLTVV.

This sequence joins TRBV30 and TRBJ1-6, with D possibly being TRBD1 (6 bases). Germline V gene lookup returns CDR1 GTSNPN and CDR2 SVGIG (reference sequence). Trimming pared 6 bases from V and 17 bases from J, leaving 17 bases between. The CDR3 sequence is 11 residues long. The CDR3 region is CACRVSRTVHF. The CDR3 bases are TGTGCCTGTCGGGTTTCCCGGACAGTCCACTTT.

This rearrangement joins TRBV30 to TRBJ2-5; unclear D gene. Germline-derived CDR1 and CDR2 are GTSNPN and SVGIG (reference sequence). This CDR3 is 13 amino acids long. V dropped 2 bases and J dropped 1 base, with 8 bases sitting between them. CDR3 in amino acids: CAWSRGSQETQYF. CDR3 coding DNA: TGTGCCTGGAGTAGAGGCAGCCAAGAGACCCAGTACTTC.

The chain uses TRBV29-1 and TRBJ2-7; D unclear. CDR3 length: 15 amino acids. Trimming pared 5 bases from V and 1 base from J, leaving 18 bases between. The germline gives CDR1 SQVTM, CDR2 ANQGSEA. CDR3: CSVIKSAGGSYEQYF. CDR3 bases: TGCAGCGTTATTAAGTCGGCAGGTGGATCCTACGAGCAGTACTTC.

The chain uses TRBV7-9 and TRBJ2-1, with 7 bases fitting TRBD1. The length of the CDR3 is 16 residues. V trimming: 4 bases; J trimming: 7 bases; junction bases outside the gene matches: 13. CDR1 and CDR2 (germline): SEHNR, FQNEAQ (reference sequence). The CDR3 loop reads CASSSWNRGPGNEQFF. The CDR3 nucleotides are TGTGCCAGCAGCTCGTGGAACAGGGGTCCAGGGAATGAGCAGTTCTTC.

The CDR3 reads CASSPRGREWDEQYF. The CDR3 DNA is TGTGCCAGCTCACCAAGAGGCCGGGAATGGGACGAGCAGTACTTC. This chain joins TRBV18 and TRBJ2-7, with D possibly TRBD2 on 5 matching bases. The CDR3 covers 15 residues. The V gene lost 2 bases and the J gene lost 5 bases, with 16 bases spanning the gap. The germline CDR1 and CDR2 sequences are KGHSH and LQKENI.

The rearrangement joins TRBV5-1 to TRBJ1-2; TRBD1 might be the D (6 bases). This CDR3 is built from 12 residues. Trimming shortened V by 1 base and J by 6 bases, and 7 bases separated the two germline ends. Germline V gene data show CDR1 as SGHRS and CDR2 as YFSETQ. This CDR3 is CASSLYRDGYTF. The DNA for the CDR3 is TGCGCCAGCAGCTTGTACAGGGATGGCTACACCTTC.

The gene calls are TRBV28 and TRBJ1-1; 10 nucleotides align to TRBD1. The CDR3 length is 14 residues. Germline assignment: CDR1 MDHEN and CDR2 SYDVKM. With 6 bases clipped from V and 5 bases from J, the junction kept 6 bases outside the gene matches. The CDR3 spells CASSTTGGRTEAFF. In nucleotides, the CDR3 is TGTGCCAGCAGCACGACAGGGGGCAGAACTGAAGCTTTCTTT.

This clone is a singleton in its sample. The V gene is TRBV7-2, the J gene TRBJ2-1, with 10 nucleotides matching TRBD2. There are 16 residues in the CDR3. The V gene's germline CDR1 is SGHTA and CDR2 FQGNSA. V shed 1 base, J shed 3 bases, and the junction held 3 bases outside the gene matches. DNA of the CDR3: TGTGCCAGCAGCTTAGGGACTAGCGGCTTCTACAATGAGCAGTTCTTC. It encodes CASSLGTSGFYNEQFF.

This clone was counted a single time. The rearrangement joins TRBV19 to TRBJ1-1; 10 bases fit TRBD1. CDR1 and CDR2 (germline): LNHDA, SQIVND (reference sequence). This CDR3 region has 13 residues. With 5 bases clipped from V and 10 bases from J, the junction kept 7 bases outside the gene matches. Here the CDR3 reads CASSLDRGRGAFF. The CDR3 nucleotides are TGTGCCAGTAGTCTCGACAGGGGGCGTGGAGCTTTCTTT.

J is TRBJ2-5 and V is TRBV5-4; 12 bases agree with TRBD1. CDR1 SGHNT and CDR2 YYREEE come from the germline V gene (reference sequence). This CDR3 is built from 16 residues. Unmatched junction bases numbered 7, after V lost 2 bases and J lost 5 bases. The CDR3 sequence is CASSLWGTGGQETQYF. The CDR3, as DNA: TGTGCCAGCAGCTTATGGGGGACAGGGGGCCAGGAGACCCAGTACTTC.

This rearrangement joins TRBV27 to TRBJ1-1, with 8 positions matching TRBD1. The length of the CDR3 is 13 residues. The germline gives CDR1 MNHEY, CDR2 SMNVEV (reference sequence). Trimming removed 5 bases from V and 11 bases from J; junction bases left unmatched: 10. The CDR3 spells CASSPGQATLAFF. DNA of the CDR3: TGTGCCAGCAGTCCGGGACAGGCGACCCTGGCTTTCTTT.